This TCR beta chain was recorded in a study of blood T cell repertoires in COVID-19. Produced via immunoSEQ multiplex PCR; TCRdb's table is partial and in-frame only. The sample yields about 180,000 clones, 84% seen once. The J segment lost 7 bases and the V segment lost 6 bases, leaving 9 bases of the junction unmatched. The germline gives CDR1 MDHEN, CDR2 SYDVKM. The CDR3 contains 15 residues. Source material: peripheral blood. This TCR derives from a man aged 18-30 years with active or convalescent COVID-19. This chain joins TRBV28 and TRBJ2-1, with 10 bases matching TRBD1. The DNA for the CDR3 is TGTGCCAGCAGCCGTGACAGGGGGCGACGGAATGAGCAGTTCTTC. Amino acid sequence: CASSRDRGRRNEQFF. Looking up the rest from reference TRBV28 and TRBJ2-1 gives the full variable domain: DVKVTQSSRYLVKRTGEKVFLECVQDMDHENMFWYRQDPGLGLRLIYFSYDVKMKEKGDIPEGYSVSREKKERFSLILESASTNQTSMYLCASSRDRGRRNEQFFGPGTRLTVL.